This entry describes one T cell receptor (beta chain). The sample is drawn from a study of blood T cell repertoires in COVID-19. About the research overall: COVID-19 samples, acute and convalescent, were from the United States, Italy and Spain. PBMCs, B-cell-depleted T cells, or T cells provided the cDNA or gDNA that made up the material.

Germline values: CDR1 SEHNR, CDR2 FQNEAQ (reference sequence). The CDR3 sequence is 18 residues long. The V gene end was trimmed by 5 bases and the J gene end by 0 bases; junction bases not matched to a gene: 10. Only in-frame clones appear in the TCRdb table, and some are missing; sequencing was by immunoSEQ multiplex PCR. The table has about 74,000 clones, about 91% seen once. The TCR was taken from a woman aged 80 or over with active or convalescent COVID-19. Material for sequencing was peripheral blood. The V call is TRBV7-9, the J call TRBJ2-3; 11 positions agree with TRBD2. The CDR3 region has the DNA TGTGCCAGCAGCCCCGGGACTAGCGGACCCCCGAGCACAGATACGCAGTATTTT. Residues: CASSPGTSGPPSTDTQYF.